This is a list of T cell receptor beta chains from one sample in a study of human T cells and chemical hapten exposure. TCRdb analysed the RACE reads with MiXCR anew, one entry per CDR3 protein. The sample yields some 380,000 distinct CDR3 sequences, around 5% seen once. Material: whole blood, obtained in connection with sensitization to the hapten diphenylcyclopropenone (DPC). The receptors were gathered from a woman aged 45-60 years with alopecia areata. Some clones in this sample may be carry-over from other donors' samples. The CDR3 runs from the conserved cysteine through the conserved F or W. The D gene is left open where the match is weak. The size of a clone is reported for some rows only, either as once, few or many, or as a class for expanded clones.

CDR3 protein: CASSLGIKTGGAEAFF; CDR3 DNA: TGTGCCAGCAGCTTAGGGATCAAGACAGGCGGGGCTGAAGCTTTCTTT; CDR3 length: 16; clone size: -; V gene: TRBV11-2; J gene: TRBJ1-1; D gene: -
CDR3 protein: CASSYPQDGLYGYTF; CDR3 DNA: TGTGCCAGCAGTTACCCCCAGGACGGCCTCTATGGCTACACCTTC; CDR3 length: 15; clone size: few; V gene: TRBV6-6; J gene: TRBJ1-2; D gene: -
CDR3 protein: CASSMRQVHGELFF; CDR3 DNA: TGTGCCAGTAGTATGCGGCAGGTCCACGGGGAGCTGTTTTTT; CDR3 length: 14; clone size: -; V gene: TRBV19; J gene: TRBJ2-2; D gene: -
CDR3 protein: CASSFRTPQLGRYTF; CDR3 DNA: TGTGCCAGCAGTTTCCGGACCCCCCAGCTTGGTCGATACACCTTC; CDR3 length: 15; clone size: many; V gene: TRBV27; J gene: TRBJ1-2; D gene: -
CDR3 protein: CASRMTGGVTEAFF; CDR3 DNA: TGCGCCAGCAGGATGACAGGGGGTGTGACTGAAGCTTTCTTT; CDR3 length: 14; clone size: -; V gene: TRBV5-1; J gene: TRBJ1-1; D gene: TRBD1
CDR3 protein: CASSPRVSATDTQYF; CDR3 DNA: TGTGCCAGCAGCCCACGGGTTAGCGCCACAGATACGCAGTATTTT; CDR3 length: 15; clone size: many; V gene: TRBV7-9; J gene: TRBJ2-3; D gene: -
CDR3 protein: CATQDSTDTQYF; CDR3 DNA: TGTGCCACCCAGGACAGCACAGATACGCAGTATTTT; CDR3 length: 12; clone size: many; V gene: TRBV28; J gene: TRBJ2-3; D gene: -
CDR3 protein: CASSSGGGAAETQYF; CDR3 DNA: TGTGCCAGCAGCTCAGGCGGGGGGGCCGCAGAGACCCAGTACTTC; CDR3 length: 15; clone size: -; V gene: TRBV11-2; J gene: TRBJ2-5; D gene: TRBD2
CDR3 protein: CASSLVGGVPYNEQFF; CDR3 DNA: TGTGCCAGCAGTTTAGTTGGGGGGGTGCCCTACAATGAGCAGTTCTTC; CDR3 length: 16; clone size: -; V gene: TRBV28; J gene: TRBJ2-1; D gene: TRBD2
CDR3 protein: CASSSGQTSPYEQYF; CDR3 DNA: TGCGCCAGCAGCTCAGGACAGACCTCCCCCTACGAGCAGTACTTC; CDR3 length: 15; clone size: many; V gene: TRBV5-1; J gene: TRBJ2-7; D gene: -
CDR3 protein: CSVRLNTEAFF; CDR3 DNA: TGCAGCGTCCGTTTGAACACTGAAGCTTTCTTT; CDR3 length: 11; clone size: many; V gene: TRBV29-1; J gene: TRBJ1-1; D gene: -
CDR3 protein: CASSFPGQASGANVLTF; CDR3 DNA: TGTGCCAGCAGTTTCCCAGGGCAAGCCTCTGGGGCCAACGTCCTGACTTTC; CDR3 length: 17; clone size: many; V gene: TRBV28; J gene: TRBJ2-6; D gene: -